This passage covers 22 T cell receptor beta chains from one sample sequenced in a study of blood T cell repertoires in COVID-19. The data were produced by immunoSEQ multiplex PCR, yet TCRdb's version contains in-frame clones alone and is incomplete. In the table there are tens of thousands of clones, about 83% of which are singletons. The specimen was peripheral blood. These receptors came from a man aged 70-80 years with acute or convalescent COVID-19.

This chain joins TRBV11-3 and TRBJ2-7; 10 nucleotides align to TRBD2. Germline loops: CDR1 SGHNT, CDR2 YENEEA. CDR3 length: 14 residues. V lost 5 bases to trimming and J lost 4 bases; unmatched junction nucleotides: 5. This CDR3 is CASSPSGSRYEQYF. Here the CDR3 DNA reads TGTGCCAGCAGCCCTAGCGGGAGTCGGTACGAGCAGTACTTC.

This sequence joins TRBV7-8 and TRBJ2-7; D gene unclear. V was shortened by 4 bases and J by 0 bases, with 7 bases between the two germline ends. CDR3 length: 13 amino acids. Per the germline V gene, CDR1 is SGHVS and CDR2 is FQNEAQ. The CDR3 coding sequence is TGTGCCAGCAGCTCCGGTTCCTCCTACGAGCAGTACTTC. It yields the protein CASSSGSSYEQYF.

DNA for the CDR3: TGTGCCAGCAGTGAAAGATCGGGACTAAGATCCCAAGAGACCCAGTACTTC. It yields the protein CASSERSGLRSQETQYF. The chain is built from TRBV6-1 and TRBJ2-5, with 7 nucleotides matching TRBD2. V trimming: 2 bases; J trimming: 1 base; junction bases outside the gene matches: 10. The CDR3 sequence is 17 residues long. The germline CDR1 and CDR2 sequences are MNHNS and SASEGT.

The V gene is TRBV7-2, the J gene TRBJ2-3; 8 bases are shared with TRBD2. The CDR3 has 16 residues. Germline assignment: CDR1 SGHTA and CDR2 FQGNSA. The V gene end was trimmed by 0 bases and the J gene end by 5 bases; junction bases not matched to a gene: 7. CDR3 region: CASSLAPGGGLDTQYF. The DNA of the CDR3 is TGTGCCAGCAGCTTAGCTCCGGGGGGGGGCCTAGATACGCAGTATTTT.

This rearrangement joins TRBV12-3 or TRBV12-4 to TRBJ1-1; 8 nucleotides agree with TRBD1. V was pared by 6 bases and J by 11 bases, with 5 bases of the junction left unmatched. This CDR3 contains 11 residues. The CDR3 is CASRLQGAAFF. In DNA, the CDR3 is TGTGCCAGCAGGTTGCAGGGGGCGGCTTTCTTT.

V and J are TRBV7-2 and TRBJ1-2; 8 bases align to TRBD1. The germline V gene has CDR1 SGHTA and CDR2 FQGNSA. The J segment lost 0 bases and the V segment lost 4 bases, leaving 4 bases of the junction unmatched. CDR3 size: 15 residues. The CDR3: CASSSQGVTNYGYTF. CDR3 DNA: TGTGCCAGCAGCTCACAGGGGGTCACTAACTATGGCTACACCTTC.

The chain uses TRBV4-1 and TRBJ2-7, with TRBD1 matching 7 bases. The germline V gene has CDR1 MGHRA and CDR2 YSYEKL. Unmatched junction bases numbered 8, after V lost 2 bases and J lost 4 bases. The CDR3 is 15 amino acids. CDR3 residues: CASSQRLQGQYEQYF. CDR3 DNA sequence: TGCGCCAGCAGCCAACGACTACAGGGGCAGTACGAGCAGTACTTC.

V gene TRBV5-1 combines with J gene TRBJ2-1, with 10 bases lining up with TRBD2. Trimming removed 4 bases from V and 4 bases from J; junction bases left unmatched: 11. CDR1 SGHRS and CDR2 YFSETQ come from the germline V gene. The CDR3 consists of 17 residues. As DNA, the CDR3 is TGCGCCAGCAGCCCCAGGGACCTAGCGGGGGTGTACAATGAGCAGTTCTTC. Its translation: CASSPRDLAGVYNEQFF.

This chain uses TRBV6-6 with TRBJ1-5, with TRBD1 matching over 10 bases. V lost 6 bases to trimming and J lost 6 bases; unmatched junction nucleotides: 8. CDR3 length equals 15 residues. CDR1 and CDR2 from the germline V gene are MNHNY and SVGAGI (reference sequence). CDR3 protein: CASSQDRGHRQPQHF. DNA of the CDR3: TGTGCCAGCAGCCAAGACAGGGGGCATCGTCAGCCCCAGCATTTT.

This clone occurred once. The chain recombines TRBV10-1 with TRBJ1-1; 8 bases map to TRBD1. The CDR3 contains 16 residues. The ends lost 0 bases at V and 4 bases at J; junction bases unmatched: 7. The germline V gene encodes CDR1 WNHNN and CDR2 SYGVQD (reference sequence). The CDR3 nucleotides read TGCGCCAGCAGTGAGTCGGGGGGGACAGGCCTCACTGAAGCTTTCTTT. It translates to CASSESGGTGLTEAFF.

The gene calls are TRBV28 and TRBJ2-2, with D possibly being TRBD2 (5 bases). V lost 3 bases and J 5 bases, leaving 7 bases between the germline ends. CDR3 length equals 13 residues. Germline V gene data show CDR1 as MDHEN and CDR2 as SYDVKM. CDR3: CASSLGSTGELFF. CDR3 coding DNA: TGTGCCAGCAGTTTGGGGAGTACCGGGGAGCTGTTTTTT. The full variable domain, its missing parts supplied by reference TRBV28 and TRBJ2-2, is DVKVTQSSRYLVKRTGEKVFLECVQDMDHENMFWYRQDPGLGLRLIYFSYDVKMKEKGDIPEGYSVSREKKERFSLILESASTNQTSMYLCASSLGSTGELFFGEGSRLTVL.

This rearrangement joins TRBV30 to TRBJ1-1; D not certain. The V end was cut by 3 bases, the J end by 6 bases, with 8 bases between. Germline V CDR1 and CDR2: GTSNPN, SVGIG (reference sequence). There are 11 residues in the CDR3. The CDR3 is CAWRETAEAFF. The CDR3 DNA sequence: TGTGCCTGGAGGGAGACGGCTGAAGCTTTCTTT.

In nucleotides, the CDR3 is TGTGCCAGCAGTTCCTCCAGCTCCTACGAGCAGTACTTC. This translates into CASSSSSSYEQYF. This chain links TRBV7-2 with TRBJ2-7; D is unclear. CDR1 is SGHTA, CDR2 FQGNSA, per germline. The CDR3 spans 13 residues. Trimming cost V 6 bases and J 0 bases, with 9 bases left between them.

The rearrangement links TRBV5-6 to TRBJ1-4; possibly TRBD1 for D (5 bases). Trimming took off 3 bases at V and 5 bases at J, with 14 bases between the two ends. CDR1 is SGHDT and CDR2 is YYEEEE in the germline V gene. The CDR3 consists of 15 residues. CDR3 loop: CASSSAGRPNEKLFF. The CDR3 DNA follows: TGTGCCAGCAGCTCCGCGGGACGGCCCAATGAAAAACTGTTTTTT.

This clone was picked up one time. This sequence joins TRBV10-3 and TRBJ2-3; perhaps TRBD2 as D (6 bases). Deletions cut 7 bases from V and 1 base from J, with 12 bases between. CDR3 length equals 14 residues. Germline CDR1 and CDR2: ENHRY and SYGVKD. DNA for the CDR3: TGTGCCATCACTGGTGCTAGCGGCACAGATACGCAGTATTTT. Protein sequence: CAITGASGTDTQYF.

The rearrangement joins TRBV19 to TRBJ1-1, with 7 positions matching TRBD1. The CDR3 extends over 17 amino acids. Trimming removed 5 bases from V and 1 base from J; junction bases left unmatched: 13. Looked up from germline, CDR1 is LNHDA and CDR2 is SQIVND (reference sequence). CDR3 bases: TGTGCCAGTAGTGTCTACCGACAGGGCGGGAAGAACACTGAAGCTTTCTTT. Residues: CASSVYRQGGKNTEAFF.

The CDR3 loop is CSVKVVGGDTEAFF. The CDR3 DNA reads as TGCAGCGTTAAGGTGGTAGGGGGGGACACTGAAGCTTTCTTT. V usage is TRBV29-1 and J usage is TRBJ1-1; tentative D call: TRBD1 (6 bases). V lost 5 bases, J lost 3 bases, and 16 bases lay in between. CDR1 and CDR2 (germline): SQVTM, ANQGSEA. The CDR3 contains 14 residues.

The J gene is TRBJ2-1, the V gene TRBV6-5, with D perhaps matching TRBD2 (5 bases). V gave up 8 bases and J gave up 6 bases, with 14 bases separating them. This CDR3 is built from 13 residues. CDR1 and CDR2 (germline): MNHEY, SVGAGI. The CDR3 here is CASEGGLTNEQFF. Here the CDR3 DNA reads TGTGCCAGCGAGGGCGGGCTAACCAATGAGCAGTTCTTC.

V gene TRBV10-1 combines with J gene TRBJ1-2; D might be TRBD1 (5 bases). The CDR3 has 13 residues. CDR1 is WNHNN, CDR2 SYGVQD, per germline (reference sequence). Trimming shortened V by 2 bases and J by 8 bases, and 12 bases separated the two germline ends. The CDR3 loop is CASSEDLRGGYTF. The CDR3 DNA reads as TGCGCCAGCAGTGAGGACCTGCGGGGCGGCTACACCTTC.

V and J are TRBV5-6 and TRBJ2-1; weak D call: TRBD1 (5 bases). The ends were cut back, 2 bases at V and 5 bases at J, with 11 bases in the middle. The CDR3 contains 14 residues. Germline CDR1 is SGHDT and CDR2 is YYEEEE. The CDR3 nucleotides read TGTGCCAGCAGCTTTCGGGCAGGGAACAATGAGCAGTTCTTC. Translating gives CASSFRAGNNEQFF.

The rearrangement links TRBV7-2 to TRBJ2-7; 9 bases align to TRBD2. V was clipped by 1 base and J by 5 bases; unmatched bases: 0. CDR3 length: 13 amino acids. From germline, CDR1 is SGHTA and CDR2 FQGNSA. CDR3 sequence (DNA): TGTGCCAGCAGCTTAGTAGCGGGGGACGAGCAGTACTTC. Amino acids: CASSLVAGDEQYF.

V is TRBV7-2 and J is TRBJ2-5; TRBD2 might be the D (6 bases). CDR1 SGHTA and CDR2 FQGNSA come from the germline V gene. V lost 5 bases to trimming and J lost 6 bases, with 13 bases between them. This CDR3 is built from 13 residues. The CDR3 spells CASSDRGDQTQYF. The CDR3 region has the DNA TGTGCCAGCAGCGACCGCGGGGACCAGACCCAGTACTTC.